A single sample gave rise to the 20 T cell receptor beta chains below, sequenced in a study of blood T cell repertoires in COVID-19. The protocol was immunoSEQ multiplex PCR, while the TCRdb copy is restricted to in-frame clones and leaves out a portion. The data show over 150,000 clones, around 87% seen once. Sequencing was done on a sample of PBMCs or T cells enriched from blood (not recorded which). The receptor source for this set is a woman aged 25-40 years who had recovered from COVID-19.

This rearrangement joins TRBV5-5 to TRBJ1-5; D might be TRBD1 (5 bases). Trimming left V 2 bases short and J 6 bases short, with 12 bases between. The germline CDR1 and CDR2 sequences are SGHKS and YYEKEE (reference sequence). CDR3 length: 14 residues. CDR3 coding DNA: TGTGCCAGCAGCTTCGGGGGAGGGCTTCAGCCCCAGCATTTT. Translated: CASSFGGGLQPQHF.

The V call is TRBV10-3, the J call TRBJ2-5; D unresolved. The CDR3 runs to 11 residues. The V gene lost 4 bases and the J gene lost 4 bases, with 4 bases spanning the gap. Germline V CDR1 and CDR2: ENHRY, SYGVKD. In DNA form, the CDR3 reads TGTGCCATCAGTGCGAGAGAGACCCAGTACTTC. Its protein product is CAISARETQYF.

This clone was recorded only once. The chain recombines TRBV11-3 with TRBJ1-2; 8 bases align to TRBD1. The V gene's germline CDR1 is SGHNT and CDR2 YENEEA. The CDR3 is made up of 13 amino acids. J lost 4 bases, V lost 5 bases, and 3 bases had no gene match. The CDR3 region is CASSAGQGYGYTF. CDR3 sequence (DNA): TGTGCCAGCAGCGCAGGACAGGGCTATGGCTACACCTTC.

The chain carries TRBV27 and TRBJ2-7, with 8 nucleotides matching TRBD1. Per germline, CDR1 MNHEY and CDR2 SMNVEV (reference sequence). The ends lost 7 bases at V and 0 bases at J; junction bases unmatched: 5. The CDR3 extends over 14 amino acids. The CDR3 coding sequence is TGTGCCAGCATCGGACAGGGCGCCTCCTACGAGCAGTACTTC. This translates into CASIGQGASYEQYF.

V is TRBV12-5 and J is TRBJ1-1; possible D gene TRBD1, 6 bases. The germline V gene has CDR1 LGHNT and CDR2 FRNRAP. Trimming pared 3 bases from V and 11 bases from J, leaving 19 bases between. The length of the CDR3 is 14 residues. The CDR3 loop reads CASGFAPGGRGAFF. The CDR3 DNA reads TGTGCTAGTGGTTTCGCCCCGGGGGGGCGCGGGGCTTTCTTT. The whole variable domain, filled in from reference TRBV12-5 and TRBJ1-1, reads DARVTQTPRHKVTEMGQEVTMRCQPILGHNTVFWYRQTMMQGLELLAYFRNRAPLDDSGMPKDRFSAEMPDATLATLKIQPSEPRDSAVYFCASGFAPGGRGAFFGQGTRLTVV.

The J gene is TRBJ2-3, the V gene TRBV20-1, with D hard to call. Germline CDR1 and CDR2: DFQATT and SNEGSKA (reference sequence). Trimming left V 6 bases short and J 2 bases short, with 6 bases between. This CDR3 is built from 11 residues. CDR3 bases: TGCAGTGCGAGCAACACAGATACGCAGTATTTT. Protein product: CSASNTDTQYF.

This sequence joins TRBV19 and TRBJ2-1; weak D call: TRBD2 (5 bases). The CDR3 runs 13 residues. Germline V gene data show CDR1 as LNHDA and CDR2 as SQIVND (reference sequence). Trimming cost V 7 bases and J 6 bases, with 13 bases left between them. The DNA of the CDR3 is TGTGCCAGTACCGTCGGAGGATTCAATGAGCAGTTCTTC. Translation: CASTVGGFNEQFF.

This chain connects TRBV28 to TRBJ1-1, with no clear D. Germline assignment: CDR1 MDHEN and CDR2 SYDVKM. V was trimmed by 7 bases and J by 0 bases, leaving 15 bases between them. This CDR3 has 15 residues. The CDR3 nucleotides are TGTGCCAGCACTCCGGGTCTCCCATTGAACACTGAAGCTTTCTTT. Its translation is CASTPGLPLNTEAFF.

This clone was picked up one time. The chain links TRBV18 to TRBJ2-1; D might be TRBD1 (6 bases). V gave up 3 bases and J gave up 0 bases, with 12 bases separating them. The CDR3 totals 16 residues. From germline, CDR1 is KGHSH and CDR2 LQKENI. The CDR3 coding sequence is TGTGCCAGCTCACCGCGACAGGACAGCTCCTACAATGAGCAGTTCTTC. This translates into CASSPRQDSSYNEQFF. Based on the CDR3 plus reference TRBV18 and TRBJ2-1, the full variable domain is NAGVMQNPRHLVRRRGQEARLRCSPMKGHSHVYWYRQLPEEGLKFMVYLQKENIIDESGMPKERFSAEFPKEGPSILRIQQVVRGDSAAYFCASSPRQDSSYNEQFFGPGTRLTVL.

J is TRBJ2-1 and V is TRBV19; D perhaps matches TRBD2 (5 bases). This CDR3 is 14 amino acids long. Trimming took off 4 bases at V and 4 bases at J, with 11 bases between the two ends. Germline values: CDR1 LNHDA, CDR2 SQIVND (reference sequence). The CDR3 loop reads CASSRARGYNEQFF. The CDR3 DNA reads TGTGCCAGTAGTAGGGCTAGAGGGTACAATGAGCAGTTCTTC.

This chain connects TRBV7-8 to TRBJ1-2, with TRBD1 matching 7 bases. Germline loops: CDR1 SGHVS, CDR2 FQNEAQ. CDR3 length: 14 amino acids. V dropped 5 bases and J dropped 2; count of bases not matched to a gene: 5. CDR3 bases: TGTGCCAGCAGCATTGACAGGGAGAACTATGGCTACACCTTC. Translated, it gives CASSIDRENYGYTF.

The CDR3 DNA reads as TGTGCCAGCAGCTTGTCAGGGGCGGAAGAGACCCAGTACTTC. Its protein is CASSLSGAEETQYF. The chain recombines TRBV5-8 with TRBJ2-5; perhaps TRBD1 as D (6 bases). This CDR3 comprises 14 residues. Deletions cut 1 base from V and 3 bases from J, with 10 bases between. Germline values: CDR1 SGHTS, CDR2 YDEGEE.

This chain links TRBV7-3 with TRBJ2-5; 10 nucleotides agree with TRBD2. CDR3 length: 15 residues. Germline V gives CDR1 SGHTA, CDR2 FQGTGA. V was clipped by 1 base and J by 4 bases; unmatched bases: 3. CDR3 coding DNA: TGTGCCAGCAGCTTAATGGCTAGCGGGAGAGAGACCCAGTACTTC. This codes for CASSLMASGRETQYF.

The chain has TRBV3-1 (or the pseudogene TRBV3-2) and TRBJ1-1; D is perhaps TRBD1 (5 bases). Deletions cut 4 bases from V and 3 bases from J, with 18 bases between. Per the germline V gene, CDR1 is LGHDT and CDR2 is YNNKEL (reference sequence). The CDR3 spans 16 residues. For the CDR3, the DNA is TGTGCCAGCAGCCGGCGGGGCGGGTCTGGTGACACTGAAGCTTTCTTT. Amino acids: CASSRRGGSGDTEAFF.

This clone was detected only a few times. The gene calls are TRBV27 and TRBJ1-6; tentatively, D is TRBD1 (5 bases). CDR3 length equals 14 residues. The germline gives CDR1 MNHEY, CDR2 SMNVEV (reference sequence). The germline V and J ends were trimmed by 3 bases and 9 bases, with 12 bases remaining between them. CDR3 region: CASSLGRAGSPLHF. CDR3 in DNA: TGTGCCAGCAGTTTGGGCAGGGCCGGTTCACCCCTCCACTTT.

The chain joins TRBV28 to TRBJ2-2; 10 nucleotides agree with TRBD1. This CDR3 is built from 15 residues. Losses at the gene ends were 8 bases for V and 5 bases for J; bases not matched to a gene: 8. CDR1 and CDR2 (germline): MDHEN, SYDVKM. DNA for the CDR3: TGTGCCAGCGGGAATCCGGGACAGGGGACCGGGGAGCTGTTTTTT. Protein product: CASGNPGQGTGELFF. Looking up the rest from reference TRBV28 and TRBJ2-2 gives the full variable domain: DVKVTQSSRYLVKRTGEKVFLECVQDMDHENMFWYRQDPGLGLRLIYFSYDVKMKEKGDIPEGYSVSREKKERFSLILESASTNQTSMYLCASGNPGQGTGELFFGEGSRLTVL.

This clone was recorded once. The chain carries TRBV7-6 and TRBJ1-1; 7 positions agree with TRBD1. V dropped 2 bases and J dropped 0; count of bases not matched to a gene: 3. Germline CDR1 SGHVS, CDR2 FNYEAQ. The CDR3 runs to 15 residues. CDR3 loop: CASSLRDSMNTEAFF. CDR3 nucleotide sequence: TGTGCCAGCAGCTTACGGGACAGCATGAACACTGAAGCTTTCTTT.

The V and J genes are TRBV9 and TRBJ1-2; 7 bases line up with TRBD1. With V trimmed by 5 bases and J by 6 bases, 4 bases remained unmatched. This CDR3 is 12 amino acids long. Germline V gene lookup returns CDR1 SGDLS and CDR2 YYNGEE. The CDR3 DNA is TGTGCCAGCAGTCGAACAGGGGATGGCTACACCTTC. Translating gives CASSRTGDGYTF.

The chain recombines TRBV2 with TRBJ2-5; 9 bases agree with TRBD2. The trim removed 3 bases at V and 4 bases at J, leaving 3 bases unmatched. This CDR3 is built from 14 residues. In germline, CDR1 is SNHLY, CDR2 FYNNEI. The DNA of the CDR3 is TGTGCCAGCAGTGATATAGCGGGGGTAGAGACCCAGTACTTC. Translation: CASSDIAGVETQYF.

The CDR3 DNA reads as TGTGCCAGCAGCTTAACTTGGGGAGGGAGGGAGCGGGCCCATGGCTACACCTTC. Translation gives CASSLTWGGRERAHGYTF. The chain couples TRBV11-2 to TRBJ1-2; the D is unclear. Germline CDR1 reads SGHAT; CDR2 reads FQNNGV. V was pared by 2 bases and J by 6 bases, with 25 bases between. This CDR3 comprises 18 residues.